The 20 T cell receptor beta chains listed next were all sequenced from one sample in a study of control samples from healthy donors and cancer patients. Sequencing was performed with immunoSEQ multiplex PCR; in TCRdb, only in-frame clones are kept and a portion is missing. Of about 140,000 clones listed, 75% to 90% were seen once; the top ten hold around 9%. The sequencing input was blood. The receptor set was obtained from a young woman in good health.

Points on this clone: The same CDR3 can be traced to other DNA sequences in this sample. J is TRBJ1-1 and V is TRBV11-2, with no clear D. V was cut by 0 bases and J by 4 bases, with 6 bases left in between. The CDR3 consists of 13 residues. Looked up from germline, CDR1 is SGHAT and CDR2 is FQNNGV. The CDR3 DNA reads TGTGCCAGCAGCTTAGATCGGGGCACTGAAGCTTTCTTT. As protein: CASSLDRGTEAFF.

The chain recombines TRBV28 with TRBJ2-5; 10 nucleotides match TRBD2. CDR1 is MDHEN and CDR2 is SYDVKM in the germline V gene. The V gene end was trimmed by 8 bases and the J gene end by 4 bases; junction bases not matched to a gene: 7. This CDR3 is built from 14 residues. The CDR3 nucleotides read TGTGCCAGCCTTAGCGGGAGGTTGGGAGAGACCCAGTACTTC. Translating gives CASLSGRLGETQYF. Filled out from reference TRBV28 and TRBJ2-5, the complete variable domain reads DVKVTQSSRYLVKRTGEKVFLECVQDMDHENMFWYRQDPGLGLRLIYFSYDVKMKEKGDIPEGYSVSREKKERFSLILESASTNQTSMYLCASLSGRLGETQYFGPGTRLLVL.

The chain joins TRBV5-6 to TRBJ2-7, with a weak D call TRBD2 (5 bases). Trimming pared 4 bases from V and 4 bases from J, leaving 9 bases between. The CDR3 runs to 12 residues. Germline V CDR1 and CDR2: SGHDT, YYEEEE. CDR3 sequence (DNA): TGTGCCAGCAGCCAGGACTCTTACGAGCAGTACTTC. Its protein product is CASSQDSYEQYF.

This rearrangement joins TRBV12-3 or TRBV12-4 to TRBJ2-3; TRBD1 matches at 8 bases. The CDR3 consists of 13 residues. V trimming: 6 bases; J trimming: 6 bases; junction bases outside the gene matches: 5. The CDR3 DNA sequence: TGTGCCAGCAGCCGCCGGACAGGGGATACGCAGTATTTT. Translation gives CASSRRTGDTQYF.

This clone was observed once. The chain employs TRBV10-3 and TRBJ2-7; D may be TRBD1 (6 bases). The CDR3 has 12 residues. From germline, CDR1 is ENHRY and CDR2 SYGVKD. V lost 6 bases, J lost 5 bases, and 11 bases lay in between. The chain's CDR3 is CAISRNRDEQYF. The CDR3 coding sequence is TGTGCCATCAGCCGGAACAGGGACGAGCAGTACTTC.

The chain couples TRBV5-4 to TRBJ2-3; D not certain. V was pared by 4 bases and J by 9 bases, with 15 bases between. Looked up from germline, CDR1 is SGHNT and CDR2 is YYREEE (reference sequence). CDR3 length: 13 amino acids. CDR3 coding DNA: TGTGCCAGCAGCCACGAGACGCGAGAGACGCAGTATTTT. Translation: CASSHETRETQYF.

The chain employs TRBV6-2 or TRBV6-3 and TRBJ2-2; 9 positions match TRBD2. The V gene end was trimmed by 4 bases and the J gene end by 7 bases; junction bases not matched to a gene: 7. Germline V CDR1 and CDR2: MNHEY, SVGEGT. This CDR3 spans 15 amino acids. The CDR3 coding sequence is TGTGCCAGCAGTTTAACCGGGACTAGCTTCGGGGAGCTGTTTTTT. As protein: CASSLTGTSFGELFF.

The chain recombines TRBV3-1 (or the pseudogene TRBV3-2) with TRBJ1-1; D is perhaps TRBD1 (5 bases). The V end was cut by 1 base, the J end by 1 base, with 7 bases between. Germline CDR1 LGHDT, CDR2 YNNKEL (reference sequence). The CDR3 sequence is 14 residues long. The CDR3 spells CASSQARGNTEAFF. In nucleotides, the CDR3 is TGTGCCAGCAGCCAAGCGAGGGGGAACACTGAAGCTTTCTTT.

This clone was counted between two and nine times. This chain uses TRBV5-5 with TRBJ2-6; TRBD1 matches at 9 bases. CDR1 is SGHKS and CDR2 is YYEKEE in the germline V gene (reference sequence). This CDR3 region has 17 residues. V lost 0 bases to trimming and J lost 2 bases; unmatched junction nucleotides: 3. The CDR3, as DNA: TGTGCCAGCAGCTTGGACAGGGGGCTACCTGGGGCCAACGTCCTGACTTTC. It translates to CASSLDRGLPGANVLTF.

This chain joins TRBV4-2 and TRBJ2-2, with unresolved D. Trimming took off 0 bases at V and 6 bases at J, with 11 bases between the two ends. CDR3 size: 15 residues. CDR1 is LGHNA and CDR2 is YNFKEQ in the germline V gene. CDR3 coding DNA: TGTGCCAGCAGCCAAGATTCCAGTTGGGCCGGGGAGCTGTTTTTT. Translation gives CASSQDSSWAGELFF.

The chain is built from TRBV29-1 and TRBJ1-2; the match to TRBD1 covers 8 bases. V dropped 3 bases and J dropped 7; count of bases not matched to a gene: 10. CDR3 length: 14 amino acids. From germline, CDR1 is SQVTM and CDR2 ANQGSEA. The CDR3 reads CSVEHPGGVSGYTF. CDR3 bases: TGCAGCGTTGAGCACCCAGGGGGCGTGAGTGGCTACACCTTC.

The CDR3 coding sequence is TGTGCCAGCAGCGCCGAAACCGGGACAGGGGGATTTTTTCAGTACTTC. Translating gives CASSAETGTGGFFQYF. The chain uses TRBV7-9 and TRBJ2-4; 11 bases align to TRBD1. Per the germline V gene, CDR1 is SEHNR and CDR2 is FQNEAQ (reference sequence). The CDR3 loop spans 16 amino acids. Unmatched junction bases numbered 14, after V lost 5 bases and J lost 11 bases.

This clone turned up a few times. The J gene is TRBJ2-1, the V gene TRBV5-1; D tentatively reads TRBD1 or TRBD2 (5 bases each). With 0 bases removed from V and 6 bases from J, the gap between germline ends came to 13 bases. Per the germline V gene, CDR1 is SGHRS and CDR2 is YFSETQ. This CDR3 contains 15 residues. As DNA, the CDR3 is TGCGCCAGCAGCTTGGACGGCAGGGACGTCAATGAGCAGTTCTTC. Translated: CASSLDGRDVNEQFF.

The chain combines TRBV30 with TRBJ1-1, with D possibly matching TRBD1 (5 bases). Germline assignment: CDR1 GTSNPN and CDR2 SVGIG (reference sequence). V was clipped by 4 bases and J by 5 bases, with 14 bases between them. This CDR3 comprises 13 residues. CDR3 region: CAWIQGPGTEAFF. As DNA, the CDR3 is TGTGCCTGGATCCAGGGCCCCGGGACTGAAGCTTTCTTT.

The rearrangement uses TRBV6-1 and TRBJ1-5, with 7 nucleotides matching TRBD1. The CDR3 has 18 residues. Germline V gene sequence: CDR1 MNHNS, CDR2 SASEGT. The V segment lost 1 base and the J segment 0 bases; nucleotides outside the gene matches: 9. CDR3 amino acids: CASSEVTKGQSSNQPQHF. CDR3 in DNA: TGTGCCAGCAGTGAAGTAACTAAGGGACAGTCTAGCAATCAGCCCCAGCATTTT.

The V and J genes are TRBV10-3 and TRBJ2-5, with D perhaps assigned TRBD1 or TRBD2 (5 bases each). V was clipped by 3 bases and J by 3 bases, with 8 bases between them. Germline assignment: CDR1 ENHRY and CDR2 SYGVKD. The CDR3 covers 13 residues. CDR3 in amino acids: CAISERGEETQYF. Here the CDR3 DNA reads TGTGCCATCAGTGAAAGGGGAGAAGAGACCCAGTACTTC.

The chain joins TRBV6-7 to TRBJ2-4, with TRBD1 identical over 7 bases. TRBV6-7 is assigned to the ORF class and has an uncertain function. The CDR3 runs to 17 residues. Trimming took 5 bases from V and 3 from J; bases not matched to a gene: 13. CDR3 sequence: CASSQHDTGDGKNIQYF. CDR3 in DNA: TGTGCCAGCAGTCAGCATGATACAGGGGATGGCAAAAACATTCAGTACTTC.

The chain joins TRBV5-5 to TRBJ2-5, with a possible D match to TRBD2 (5 bases). Trimming cost V 4 bases and J 2 bases, with 9 bases left between them. Germline assignment: CDR1 SGHKS and CDR2 YYEKEE (reference sequence). This CDR3 spans 13 amino acids. CDR3 region: CASSVEGQETQYF. DNA of the CDR3: TGTGCCAGCAGCGTAGAGGGACAAGAGACCCAGTACTTC.

This chain links TRBV27 with TRBJ1-5; 8 bases are a match to TRBD1. CDR1 is MNHEY, CDR2 SMNVEV, per germline (reference sequence). With 5 bases clipped from V and 0 bases from J, the junction kept 6 bases outside the gene matches. CDR3 length equals 16 residues. Written as DNA, the CDR3 is TGTGCCAGCAGTCCTCACAGGGGGTATAGCAATCAGCCCCAGCATTTT. This translates into CASSPHRGYSNQPQHF.

CDR3 residues: CAWSEKYGGPEQYF. The CDR3 DNA sequence: TGTGCCTGGAGTGAAAAGTACGGGGGGCCGGAGCAGTACTTC. The chain links TRBV30 to TRBJ2-7, with D perhaps matching TRBD2 (7 bases). Trimming took off 1 base at V and 7 bases at J, with 17 bases between the two ends. This CDR3 has 14 amino acids. Germline CDR1 GTSNPN, CDR2 SVGIG (reference sequence).